This entry features one T cell receptor (beta chain) sequence. CDR3 size: 15 residues. Germline values: CDR1 SNHLY, CDR2 FYNNEI. Trimming removed 4 bases from V and 4 bases from J; junction bases left unmatched: 7. This sample is part of a study of blood T cell repertoires in COVID-19. Across the study: Sources were T cells, B-cell-depleted T cells, or PBMCs; the material itself was cDNA or gDNA.

In the source study's methods: Reference gene primer amplification gave estimated nucleated cell counts. Here immunoSEQ multiplex PCR was the method, and the copy in TCRdb shows in-frame clones only, minus some. V and J calls plus clone size are reproduced from that table; the DNA served to infer D and trimming. Of about 200,000 clones in the sample, under 90% were seen once. This TCR derives from a human donor in a cohort sampled during active COVID-19. Sequences were obtained from peripheral blood. The V gene is TRBV2, the J gene TRBJ1-5, with TRBD1 matching 7 bases. CDR3 loop: CASSALRDSNQPQHF. CDR3 DNA: TGTGCCAGCAGTGCCCTCCGGGACAGTAATCAGCCCCAGCATTTT.